These T cell receptor beta chains were read from a single sample in a study of blood T cell repertoires in COVID-19. Assay: immunoSEQ multiplex PCR; the TCRdb copy retains only in-frame clones and omits some. The profile covers 200,000 to 250,000 clones, with 65% to 85% appearing a single time and about 4% taken by the ten largest. Specimen: PBMCs or T cells enriched from blood (not recorded which). The source of these receptors is a man aged 25-40 years with acute COVID-19. Both conserved end residues are part of each CDR3. Fields, in order: D gene, J gene, clone size, V gene, CDR3 DNA, CDR3 protein. A D gene is named only where the DNA matches it firmly. The size of a clone is reported for some rows only, either as once, few or many, or as a class for expanded clones.

>-|TRBJ1-4|-|TRBV19
TGTGCCAGTAGGGTTCGACAGGCAACTAATGAAAAACTGTTTTTT
CASRVRQATNEKLFF
>TRBD1|TRBJ1-6|-|TRBV6-1
TGTGCCAGCAGTGAATTCCCGGGACAGGGCTCACCCCTCCACTTT
CASSEFPGQGSPLHF
>-|TRBJ1-1|few|TRBV6-5
TGTGCCAGCACACCGGGGATCGGGGTCACTGAAGCTTTCTTT
CASTPGIGVTEAFF
>-|TRBJ2-7|-|TRBV5-6
TGTGCCAGCAGCTCGCCAGGGGTCTCCTACGAGCAGTACTTC
CASSSPGVSYEQYF
>TRBD2|TRBJ2-1|-|TRBV4-1
TGCGCCAGCAGCCTAACTAGCGGGGGGGAACTATGGAGCAGCTACAATGAGCAGTTCTTC
CASSLTSGGELWSSYNEQFF
>TRBD1|TRBJ2-7|few|TRBV11-2
TGTGCCAGCAGCTCCTCAGTGGGACAGGGGACCTACGAGCAGTACTTC
CASSSSVGQGTYEQYF
>-|TRBJ1-5|-|TRBV30
TGTGCCTGGAGGGTAGGGGATCAGCCCCAGCATTTT
CAWRVGDQPQHF
>TRBD1|TRBJ1-5|-|TRBV6-2/TRBV6-3
TGTGCCAGCAGCAAAGGGACAGTGGACAATCAGCCCCAGCATTTT
CASSKGTVDNQPQHF
>-|TRBJ1-5|-|TRBV19
TGTGCCAGTAGTAATCTCTCAGGGGAAAAACAGCCCCAGCATTTT
CASSNLSGEKQPQHF
>-|TRBJ2-7|-|TRBV7-9
TGTGCCAGCAGCTTAGTGGGGGCACTCGAGCAGTACTTC
CASSLVGALEQYF
>TRBD1|TRBJ1-2|few|TRBV24-1
TGTGCCACCACTAAAATGGGACAGTCCTATGGCTACACCTTC
CATTKMGQSYGYTF
>TRBD1|TRBJ1-2|-|TRBV9
TGTGCCAGCAGCCCTCAGGGGGTTGACTATGGCTACACCTTC
CASSPQGVDYGYTF
>-|TRBJ2-6|-|TRBV9
TGTGCCAGCAGCGAGGGGGGGTCTAGGGCCAACGTCCTGACTTTC
CASSEGGSRANVLTF
>-|TRBJ2-5|-|TRBV11-2
TGTGCCAGCAGCGGATACGGAGGGACCCAGTACTTC
CASSGYGGTQYF
>-|TRBJ2-1|once|TRBV9
TGTGCCAGCAGCGTAGGGCAGAGTGCGGGATTAGGAGCCTACAATGAGCAGTTCTTC
CASSVGQSAGLGAYNEQFF
>-|TRBJ2-7|-|TRBV5-1
TGCGCCAGCAGCATGGAGAGGGTAGGCGAGCAGTACTTC
CASSMERVGEQYF
>-|TRBJ1-1|-|TRBV12-3/TRBV12-4
TGTGCCAGCAGTTCGTACACTGAAGCTTTCTTT
CASSSYTEAFF
>TRBD2|TRBJ2-1|-|TRBV5-1
TGCGCCAGCAGCTTGGTCGGGCTAGCGGGGGACCCCGGCGGGGAGCAGTTCTTC
CASSLVGLAGDPGGEQFF
>-|TRBJ1-3|-|TRBV21-1
TGTGCCAGCAGCAAAGAGTCGGGTCAGGGTCCCTTCTCTGGAAACACCATATATTTT
CASSKESGQGPFSGNTIYF
>TRBD2|TRBJ2-3|many|TRBV4-2
TGTGCCAGCAGCCAAGCCTCGGGGGGGCCAACAGATACGCAGTATTTT
CASSQASGGPTDTQYF
>-|TRBJ1-5|-|TRBV28
TGTGCCAGCAATCCGGGACTTAGCAATCAGCCCCAGCATTTT
CASNPGLSNQPQHF
>TRBD1|TRBJ1-3|-|TRBV19
TGTGCCAGTAGCAGGACAGGGATAGGAGGAAACACCATATATTTT
CASSRTGIGGNTIYF
>TRBD2|TRBJ2-5|-|TRBV3-1/TRBV3-2
TGTGCCAGCAGCCCACTCAGCGGGGGGGCGCAGTACTTC
CASSPLSGGAQYF
>-|TRBJ1-2|-|TRBV3-1/TRBV3-2
TGTGCCAGCAGCCGACTCTCACAGGTTGCCCTCTATGGCTACACCTTC
CASSRLSQVALYGYTF